The 20 T cell receptor beta chains presented below share a single source sample, sequenced in a study of beta chain features in type 1 diabetes. Their antigens remain unidentified. Investigators reverse transcribed all isolated RNA, so they sequenced expressed TCRB transcripts. The repertoire was sequenced with immunoSEQ multiplex PCR; TCRdb's copy has only in-frame clones and lacks some. The data show hundreds of thousands of clones, about an eighth seen once. General study results and limits: Among all four CD4+ subsets, Type 1 diabetes patients had TCRB CDR3s that were moderately but significantly shorter.

Sequences were obtained from naive CD4+ T cells from blood. The origin of the receptors is a man younger than 35 with type 1 diabetes.

V usage is TRBV6-5 and J usage is TRBJ2-3; D uncertain. The CDR3 has 15 amino acids. From germline, CDR1 is MNHEY and CDR2 SVGAGI. Between the trimmed V and J ends, which lost 6 bases and 2 bases, there was a span of 15 bases. This CDR3 reads CASRKPGDVTDTQYF. In DNA form, the CDR3 reads TGTGCCAGCAGAAAACCGGGTGATGTCACAGATACGCAGTATTTT.

The rearrangement links TRBV10-1 to TRBJ2-5; D is undetermined. Trimming stripped 5 bases from V and 1 base from J, with 2 bases between. Germline loops: CDR1 WNHNN, CDR2 SYGVQD (reference sequence). The CDR3 contains 11 residues. CDR3 in amino acids: CASSIQETQYF. CDR3 sequence (DNA): TGCGCCAGCAGTATCCAAGAGACCCAGTACTTC.

The V gene is TRBV7-9, the J gene TRBJ2-7, with D possibly matching TRBD1 (6 bases). Trimming stripped 3 bases from V and 5 bases from J, with 8 bases between. This CDR3 spans 12 amino acids. CDR1 is SEHNR and CDR2 is FQNEAQ in the germline V gene (reference sequence). The CDR3 protein is CASSLQGHEQYF. In DNA, the CDR3 is TGTGCCAGCAGCTTGCAGGGGCACGAGCAGTACTTC.

This chain joins TRBV7-2 and TRBJ2-3, with a weak D call TRBD2 (6 bases). V was pared by 10 bases and J by 2 bases, with 16 bases between. This CDR3 has 14 amino acids. Per the germline V gene, CDR1 is SGHTA and CDR2 is FQGNSA. DNA of the CDR3: TGTGCCACCGTGGAGGGCAGGTCCACAGATACGCAGTATTTT. Translation: CATVEGRSTDTQYF.

This clone was counted only a few times. Distinct nucleotide sequences in the sample also encode this CDR3. The rearrangement joins TRBV4-1 to TRBJ2-7, with TRBD1 identical over 9 bases. CDR1 and CDR2 (germline): MGHRA, YSYEKL. The V segment lost 4 bases and the J segment 0 bases; nucleotides outside the gene matches: 1. The CDR3 spans 14 residues. CDR3 nucleotide sequence: TGCGCCAGCAGCCTGGGACAGGGCTCCTACGAGCAGTACTTC. It encodes CASSLGQGSYEQYF.

The chain employs TRBV11-1 and TRBJ2-7, with D maybe TRBD2 (6 bases). CDR1 is SGHAT and CDR2 is FQDESV in the germline V gene (reference sequence). V dropped 3 bases and J dropped 0 bases, with 12 bases sitting between them. This CDR3 comprises 15 residues. The CDR3 is CASSFGDSYSYEQYF. As DNA, the CDR3 is TGTGCCAGCAGCTTCGGGGACTCCTACTCCTACGAGCAGTACTTC.

V usage is TRBV7-2 and J usage is TRBJ2-5; 7 bases agree with TRBD2. V lost 1 base, J lost 0 bases, and 5 bases stayed unmatched. This CDR3 has 16 residues. CDR1 is SGHTA, CDR2 FQGNSA, per germline. The CDR3, as DNA: TGTGCCAGCAGCTTAGGGCGGGGGTTGTACCAAGAGACCCAGTACTTC. Translated: CASSLGRGLYQETQYF.

V is TRBV27 and J is TRBJ1-1; 9 bases match TRBD1. Trimming took 4 bases from V and 5 from J; bases not matched to a gene: 8. This CDR3 region has 15 residues. Germline CDR1 MNHEY, CDR2 SMNVEV (reference sequence). This CDR3 reads CASSSSPGQGTEAFF. The CDR3 DNA is TGTGCCAGCAGTTCATCGCCGGGACAGGGAACTGAAGCTTTCTTT.

This clone has a handful of counts. This rearrangement joins TRBV28 to TRBJ2-7; 10 bases fit TRBD1. This CDR3 is built from 16 residues. Per the germline V gene, CDR1 is MDHEN and CDR2 is SYDVKM. Germline trimming cut 5 bases from V and 7 bases from J; bases unmatched to any gene: 14. CDR3 bases: TGTGCCAGCAGTGGCGCCCCGGGACAGGGGATACGAGAGCAGTACTTC. Protein sequence: CASSGAPGQGIREQYF.

A few counts support this clone. Written as DNA, the CDR3 is TGTGCCAGCAGCTTACAACCGGACACTGAAGCTTTCTTT. Protein: CASSLQPDTEAFF. The chain is built from TRBV7-9 and TRBJ1-1; D remains unclear. The CDR3 is 13 residues long. Between the trimmed V and J ends, which lost 2 bases and 3 bases, there was a span of 7 bases. Germline V CDR1 and CDR2: SEHNR, FQNEAQ (reference sequence).

The chain has TRBV9 and TRBJ2-7; perhaps TRBD2 as D (5 bases). The CDR3 has 15 residues. Germline V CDR1 and CDR2: SGDLS, YYNGEE. Trimming took off 0 bases at V and 2 bases at J, with 12 bases between the two ends. CDR3 coding DNA: TGTGCCAGCAGCGTAGCGACTACCGCTCCCTACGAGCAGTACTTC. Translated, it gives CASSVATTAPYEQYF. Complete variable domain (other parts from reference TRBV9 and TRBJ2-7): DSGVTQTPKHLITATGQRVTLRCSPRSGDLSVYWYQQSLDQGLQFLIQYYNGEERAKGNILERFSAQQFPDLHSELNLSSLELGDSALYFCASSVATTAPYEQYFGPGTRLTVT.

This clone has more than one count but fewer than ten. The chain combines TRBV6-5 with TRBJ1-1, with TRBD1 matching over 9 bases. Looked up from germline, CDR1 is MNHEY and CDR2 is SVGAGI. V shed 1 base and J 1 base; nucleotides not matched to a gene: 1. This CDR3 contains 15 residues. Here the CDR3 DNA reads TGTGCCAGCAGTTACTGGGGACAGGGGAACACTGAAGCTTTCTTT. The encoded protein is CASSYWGQGNTEAFF.

The CDR3 DNA sequence: TGTGCCAGCAGCCAAGGTCGGGGCGCCGAGGGGGATACGCAGTATTTT. It encodes CASSQGRGAEGDTQYF. The chain uses TRBV4-2 and TRBJ2-3; tentatively, D is TRBD1 or TRBD2 (5 bases each). With 1 base removed from V and 6 bases from J, the gap between germline ends came to 17 bases. CDR3 length: 16 residues. The germline gives CDR1 LGHNA, CDR2 YNFKEQ.

This clone was observed a few times. This chain links TRBV19 with TRBJ1-5; D remains ambiguous. The germline V gene encodes CDR1 LNHDA and CDR2 SQIVND (reference sequence). V was trimmed by 7 bases and J by 5 bases, leaving 15 bases between them. The CDR3 is 14 amino acids. CDR3 protein: CASTLGGDHQPQHF. CDR3 DNA sequence: TGTGCCAGTACCCTGGGCGGCGACCATCAGCCCCAGCATTTT.

This clone was detected a few times. V is TRBV29-1 and J is TRBJ1-2; no reliable D call. Germline lookup yields CDR1 SQVTM and CDR2 ANQGSEA. Trimming removed 3 bases from V and 5 bases from J, with 7 bases in between. This CDR3 is 11 amino acids long. Written as DNA, the CDR3 is TGCAGCGTTGACCCACAGTATGGCTACACCTTC. Amino acids: CSVDPQYGYTF.

The chain carries TRBV23-1 and TRBJ2-3, with no clear D. TRBV23-1 has ORF status, its function being uncertain. The CDR3 is 14 residues long. Trimming pared 0 bases from V and 1 base from J, leaving 5 bases between. The CDR3 loop reads CASSQSWGTDTQYF. DNA of the CDR3: TGCGCCAGCAGTCAATCGTGGGGCACAGATACGCAGTATTTT.

The rearrangement uses TRBV7-8 and TRBJ2-7, with D possibly being TRBD1 (6 bases). The CDR3 totals 14 residues. V shed 5 bases and J shed 3 bases, with 14 bases lying between them. Germline V gene sequence: CDR1 SGHVS, CDR2 FQNEAQ. As DNA, the CDR3 is TGTGCCAGCAGCCGGACAGAAGGATACTACGAGCAGTACTTC. The encoded protein is CASSRTEGYYEQYF.

This clone has a handful of counts. The chain employs TRBV5-6 and TRBJ2-5; weak D call: TRBD2 (5 bases). This CDR3 has 13 residues. From germline, CDR1 is SGHDT and CDR2 YYEEEE. Trimming cost V 5 bases and J 5 bases, with 13 bases left between them. CDR3 sequence reads: CASSFVSGETQYF. The CDR3, as DNA: TGTGCCAGCAGTTTCGTCTCGGGGGAGACCCAGTACTTC.

The rearrangement links TRBV25-1 to TRBJ1-2; no definite D call. Trimming stripped 4 bases from V and 10 bases from J, with 16 bases between. CDR1 and CDR2 (germline): MGHDK, SYGVNS. The CDR3 runs to 13 residues. This chain's CDR3 is CASSASGQRDYTF. The CDR3 DNA is TGTGCCAGCAGTGCTTCGGGTCAGAGAGACTACACCTTC.

The sample holds a few counts of this clone. V gene TRBV9 combines with J gene TRBJ2-2, with D perhaps TRBD1 (6 bases). V lost 4 bases and J 6 bases, leaving 16 bases between the germline ends. Per the germline V gene, CDR1 is SGDLS and CDR2 is YYNGEE. This CDR3 has 15 amino acids. CDR3 coding DNA: TGTGCCAGCAGCCCCAGGGGATCAGGCGCCGGGGAGCTGTTTTTT. Translated: CASSPRGSGAGELFF.